This T cell receptor beta chain was captured in a study of shared clonotypes between healthy human individuals. Study-wide results and limits: Sampling used blood alone; tissue repertoires probably differ. In general, naive subsets displayed greater estimated richness than memory subsets did. Represented genetic and exposure-history diversity was restricted by having few donors. Roughly 4.6% of naive CD4 clonotypes were common to a few donors.

Libraries were prepared by immunoSEQ multiplex PCR; TCRdb keeps only in-frame clonotypes and omits some of them. The sample holds fewer than 1.6 million clones, less than 99% seen once. This clone appeared a single time. Antigen unknown. The CDR3 has 14 residues. CDR1 is MDHEN and CDR2 is SYDVKM in the germline V gene. J was trimmed by 5 bases and V by 7 bases; bases with no gene match: 7. The sequenced sample was naive CD4+ T cells sorted from blood. Documented subset: CD45RA+ positively selected. The chain combines TRBV28 with TRBJ1-5, with 8 bases lining up with TRBD1. The receptor's source is a man aged 25-40 years in good health. The chain's CDR3 is CASIGRGRHQPQHF. The CDR3 nucleotides are TGTGCCAGCATTGGCAGGGGGCGCCATCAGCCCCAGCATTTT.